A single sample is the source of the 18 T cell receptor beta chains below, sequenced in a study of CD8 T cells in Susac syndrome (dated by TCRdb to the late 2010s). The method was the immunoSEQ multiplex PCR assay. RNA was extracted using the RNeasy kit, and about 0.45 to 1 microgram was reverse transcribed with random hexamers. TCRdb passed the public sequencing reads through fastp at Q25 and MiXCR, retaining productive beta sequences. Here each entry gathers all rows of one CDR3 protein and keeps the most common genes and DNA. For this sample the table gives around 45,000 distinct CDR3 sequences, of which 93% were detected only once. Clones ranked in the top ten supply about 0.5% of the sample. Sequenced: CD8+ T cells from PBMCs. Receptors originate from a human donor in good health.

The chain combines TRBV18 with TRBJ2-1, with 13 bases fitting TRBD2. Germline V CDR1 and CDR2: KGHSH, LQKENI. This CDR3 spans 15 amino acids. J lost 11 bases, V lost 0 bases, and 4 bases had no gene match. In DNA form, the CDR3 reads TGTGCCAGCTCACCACCGGGACTAGCGGGAACTCAGCAGTTCTTC. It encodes CASSPPGLAGTQQFF.

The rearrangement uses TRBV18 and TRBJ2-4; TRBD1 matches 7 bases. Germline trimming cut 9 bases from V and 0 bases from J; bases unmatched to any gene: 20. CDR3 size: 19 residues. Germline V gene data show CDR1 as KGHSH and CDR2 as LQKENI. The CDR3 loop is CASPRRGGPEIIAKNIQYF. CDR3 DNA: TGTGCCAGTCCACGACGAGGGGGCCCAGAAATAATAGCCAAAAACATTCAGTACTTC.

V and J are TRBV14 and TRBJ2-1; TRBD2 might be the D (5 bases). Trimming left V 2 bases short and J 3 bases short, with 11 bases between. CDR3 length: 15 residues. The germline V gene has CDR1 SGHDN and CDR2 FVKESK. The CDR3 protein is CASSQRGSFYNEQFF. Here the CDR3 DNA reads TGTGCCAGCAGCCAACGTGGGAGCTTCTACAATGAGCAGTTCTTC. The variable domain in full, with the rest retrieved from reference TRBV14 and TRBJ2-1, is EAGVTQFPSHSVIEKGQTVTLRCDPISGHDNLYWYRRVMGKEIKFLLHFVKESKQDESGMPNNRFLAERTGGTYSTLKVQPAELEDSGVYFCASSQRGSFYNEQFFGPGTRLTVL.

CDR3 sequence (DNA): TGTGCCAGCAGCTCGGATGGTGGTTACACCGGGGAGCTGTTTTTT. Protein: CASSSDGGYTGELFF. The V gene is TRBV5-4, the J gene TRBJ2-2; D gene unclear. The germline V and J ends were trimmed by 3 bases and 3 bases, with 12 bases remaining between them. The CDR3 is 15 amino acids. Germline-derived CDR1 and CDR2 are SGHNT and YYREEE (reference sequence). Combining the CDR3 with reference TRBV5-4 and TRBJ2-2 gives the whole variable domain ETGVTQSPTHLIKTRGQQVTLRCSSQSGHNTVSWYQQALGQGPQFIFQYYREEENGRGNFPPRFSGLQFPNYSSELNVNALELDDSALYLCASSSDGGYTGELFFGEGSRLTVL.

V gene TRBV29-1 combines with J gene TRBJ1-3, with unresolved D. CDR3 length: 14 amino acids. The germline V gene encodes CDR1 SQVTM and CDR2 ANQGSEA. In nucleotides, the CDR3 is TGCAGTGTCTCAGGCGACCTCTCTGGAAACACCATATATTTT. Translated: CSVSGDLSGNTIYF.

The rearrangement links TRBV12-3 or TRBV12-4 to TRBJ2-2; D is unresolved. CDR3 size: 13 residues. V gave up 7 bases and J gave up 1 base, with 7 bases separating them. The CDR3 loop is CASIPRNTGELFF. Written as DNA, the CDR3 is TGTGCCAGCATCCCTAGGAACACCGGGGAGCTGTTTTTT.

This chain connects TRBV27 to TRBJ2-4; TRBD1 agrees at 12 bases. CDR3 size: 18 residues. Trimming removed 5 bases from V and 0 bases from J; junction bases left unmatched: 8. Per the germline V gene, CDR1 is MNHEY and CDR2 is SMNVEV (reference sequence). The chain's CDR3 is CASSPGQGADLAKNIQYF. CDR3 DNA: TGTGCCAGCAGTCCGGGACAGGGGGCCGACCTAGCCAAAAACATTCAGTACTTC.

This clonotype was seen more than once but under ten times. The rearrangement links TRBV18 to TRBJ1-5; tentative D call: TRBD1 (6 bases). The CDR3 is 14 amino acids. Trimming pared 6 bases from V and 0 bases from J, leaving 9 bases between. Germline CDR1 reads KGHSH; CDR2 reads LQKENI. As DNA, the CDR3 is TGTGCCAGCTCTCCAGGGGTTAGCAATCAGCCCCAGCATTTT. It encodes CASSPGVSNQPQHF.

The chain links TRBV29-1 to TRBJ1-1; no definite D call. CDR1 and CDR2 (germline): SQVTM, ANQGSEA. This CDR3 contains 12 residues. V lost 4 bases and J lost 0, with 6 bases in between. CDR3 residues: CSVVALNTEAFF. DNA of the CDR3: TGCAGCGTTGTGGCCCTGAACACTGAAGCTTTCTTT.

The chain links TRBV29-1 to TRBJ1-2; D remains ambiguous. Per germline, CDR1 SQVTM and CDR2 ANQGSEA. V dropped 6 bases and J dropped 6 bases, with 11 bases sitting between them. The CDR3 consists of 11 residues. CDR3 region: CSVPKGHGYTF. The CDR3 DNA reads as TGCAGCGTCCCGAAGGGTCATGGCTACACCTTC.

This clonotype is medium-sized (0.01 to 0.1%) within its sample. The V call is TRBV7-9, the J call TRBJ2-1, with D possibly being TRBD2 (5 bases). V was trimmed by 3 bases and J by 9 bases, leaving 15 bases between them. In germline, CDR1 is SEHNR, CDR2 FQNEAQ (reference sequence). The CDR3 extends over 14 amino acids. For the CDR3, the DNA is TGTGCCAGCAGCTTTAAGTGGCGGGCGGCTGAGCAGTTCTTC. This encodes CASSFKWRAAEQFF.

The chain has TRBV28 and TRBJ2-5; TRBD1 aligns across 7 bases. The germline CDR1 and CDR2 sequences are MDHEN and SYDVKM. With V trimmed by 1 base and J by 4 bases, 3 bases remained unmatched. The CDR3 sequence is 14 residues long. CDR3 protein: CASSLLGQRETQYF. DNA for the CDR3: TGTGCCAGCAGTTTATTGGGACAGAGAGAGACCCAGTACTTC.

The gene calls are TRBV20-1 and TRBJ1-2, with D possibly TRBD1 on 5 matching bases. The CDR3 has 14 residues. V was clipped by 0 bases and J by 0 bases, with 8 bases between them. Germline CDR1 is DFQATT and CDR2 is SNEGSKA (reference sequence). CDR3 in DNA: TGCAGTGCTAGAGATGACAGCTCTAACTATGGCTACACCTTC. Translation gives CSARDDSSNYGYTF.

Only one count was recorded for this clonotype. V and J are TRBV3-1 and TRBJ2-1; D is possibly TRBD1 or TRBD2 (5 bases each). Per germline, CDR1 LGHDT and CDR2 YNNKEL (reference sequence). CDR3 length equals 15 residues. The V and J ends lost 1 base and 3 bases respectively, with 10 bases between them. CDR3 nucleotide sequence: TGTGCCAGCAGCCAAGTCGGGACCCTCTACAATGAGCAGTTCTTC. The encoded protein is CASSQVGTLYNEQFF.

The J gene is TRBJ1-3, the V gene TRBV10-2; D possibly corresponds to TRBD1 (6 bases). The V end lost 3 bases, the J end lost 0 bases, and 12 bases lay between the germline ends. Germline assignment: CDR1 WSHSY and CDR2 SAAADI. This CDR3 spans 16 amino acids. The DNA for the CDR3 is TGCGCCAGCAGTGACGCGGGGGCGTTCTCTGGAAACACCATATATTTT. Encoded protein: CASSDAGAFSGNTIYF.

The CDR3 sequence is CSVRTGNTYEQYF. The CDR3 coding sequence is TGCAGCGTACGGACAGGGAACACCTACGAGCAGTACTTC. This chain links TRBV29-1 with TRBJ2-7; TRBD1 agrees at 8 bases. This CDR3 region has 13 residues. V shed 6 bases and J 2 bases; nucleotides not matched to a gene: 6. Germline lookup yields CDR1 SQVTM and CDR2 ANQGSEA.

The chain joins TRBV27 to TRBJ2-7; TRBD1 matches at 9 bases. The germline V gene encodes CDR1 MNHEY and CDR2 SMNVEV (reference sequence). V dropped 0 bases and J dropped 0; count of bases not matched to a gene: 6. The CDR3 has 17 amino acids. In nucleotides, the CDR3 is TGTGCCAGCAGTTTATCCCCCTGGACAGGGGCCTCCTACGAGCAGTACTTC. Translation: CASSLSPWTGASYEQYF.

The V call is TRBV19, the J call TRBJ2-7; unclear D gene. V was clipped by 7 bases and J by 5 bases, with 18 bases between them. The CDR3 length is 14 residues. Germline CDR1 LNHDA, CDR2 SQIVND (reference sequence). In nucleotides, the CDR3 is TGTGCCAGTACCAATATGGGTATCGACCACGAGCAGTACTTC. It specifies CASTNMGIDHEQYF.